The 27 T cell receptor beta chains reported below all come from one sample, sequenced in a study of cytomegalovirus exposure and HLA in healthy donors. PCR employed 60 Vbeta and 13 Jbeta primers. Sequencing was performed with immunoSEQ multiplex PCR; in TCRdb, only in-frame clones are kept and a portion is missing. The sample has 110,000 to 150,000 clones, roughly 10% seen once. Sequencing was carried out using PBMCs. Receptors originate from a male donor in good health and CMV-seronegative.

The chain employs TRBV2 and TRBJ2-7, with TRBD2 matching over 10 bases. V shed 4 bases, J shed 0 bases, and the junction held 0 bases outside the gene matches. Germline lookup yields CDR1 SNHLY and CDR2 FYNNEI. The CDR3 length is 14 residues. CDR3 loop: CASSASGGSYEQYF. In nucleotides, the CDR3 is TGTGCCAGCAGTGCTAGCGGGGGCTCCTACGAGCAGTACTTC.

The V gene is TRBV7-2, the J gene TRBJ2-3, with D possibly being TRBD2 (5 bases). This CDR3 spans 14 amino acids. Trimming cost V 8 bases and J 5 bases, with 17 bases left between them. Germline V lookup: CDR1 SGHTA, CDR2 FQGNSA. As DNA, the CDR3 is TGTGCCAGCGGCCCCGGGGTTGAAGAAGATACGCAGTATTTT. This encodes CASGPGVEEDTQYF. Combining the CDR3 with reference TRBV7-2 and TRBJ2-3 gives the whole variable domain GAGVSQSPSNKVTEKGKDVELRCDPISGHTALYWYRQSLGQGLEFLIYFQGNSAPDKSGLPSDRFSAERTGGSVSTLTIQRTQQEDSAVYLCASGPGVEEDTQYFGPGTRLTVL.

This clone was seen only a few times. V usage is TRBV29-1 and J usage is TRBJ2-5, with TRBD1 identical over 7 bases. This CDR3 is 13 amino acids long. The V gene's germline CDR1 is SQVTM and CDR2 ANQGSEA. The V and J ends lost 6 bases and 1 base, in that order; junction bases with no gene match: 5. DNA for the CDR3: TGCAGCGTCCGATGGGACAGCCAAGAGACCCAGTACTTC. This translates into CSVRWDSQETQYF.

This clone was counted only a few times. The chain couples TRBV27 to TRBJ1-2; the D is unclear. V was cut by 0 bases and J by 9 bases, with 14 bases left in between. Germline V gene data show CDR1 as MNHEY and CDR2 as SMNVEV (reference sequence). CDR3 length: 14 residues. In DNA, the CDR3 is TGTGCCAGCAGTTTATCGCCGGGTGGAAGGAGCTACACCTTC. Its translation: CASSLSPGGRSYTF.

The V call is TRBV7-9, the J call TRBJ2-1; a possible D gene is TRBD2 (6 bases). This CDR3 is 16 amino acids long. CDR1 and CDR2 (germline): SEHNR, FQNEAQ (reference sequence). Deletions cut 2 bases from V and 0 bases from J, with 11 bases between. DNA of the CDR3: TGTGCCAGCAGCTTATCCGGGACTCTCTCCTACAATGAGCAGTTCTTC. Translated, it gives CASSLSGTLSYNEQFF.

V gene TRBV7-3 combines with J gene TRBJ2-7, with 9 bases aligning to TRBD1. Germline lookup yields CDR1 SGHTA and CDR2 FQGTGA. V shed 5 bases, J shed 7 bases, and the junction held 9 bases outside the gene matches. This CDR3 has 14 residues. DNA for the CDR3: TGTGCCAGCAGCCTCTGGACAGGGGTTCAGGAGCAGTACTTC. Its protein product is CASSLWTGVQEQYF.

The chain joins TRBV7-2 to TRBJ2-5; the D is unclear. Germline V gene lookup returns CDR1 SGHTA and CDR2 FQGNSA. This CDR3 has 12 amino acids. The V and J ends lost 5 bases and 9 bases respectively, with 13 bases between them. Here the CDR3 DNA reads TGTGCCAGCAGCGCCCTTAGGAGCTCCCAGTACTTC. Its translation: CASSALRSSQYF.

This clone was picked up a small number of times. The V and J genes are TRBV4-3 and TRBJ1-1, with D maybe TRBD1 (5 bases). Germline V gives CDR1 LGHNA, CDR2 YSLEER. There are 16 residues in the CDR3. V lost 0 bases to trimming and J lost 0 bases, with 11 bases between them. The CDR3 region is CASSQDLGGLNTEAFF. The CDR3 DNA is TGCGCCAGCAGCCAAGATCTGGGGGGATTGAACACTGAAGCTTTCTTT.

This sequence joins TRBV11-2 and TRBJ2-7; maybe TRBD1 (5 bases). Trimming shortened V by 4 bases and J by 0 bases, and 19 bases separated the two germline ends. The V gene's germline CDR1 is SGHAT and CDR2 FQNNGV. The length of the CDR3 is 17 residues. For the CDR3, the DNA is TGTGCCAGCAGCTCCTTGGGGCAGGGCGGTCTCTCCTACGAGCAGTACTTC. Protein: CASSSLGQGGLSYEQYF.

The chain couples TRBV19 to TRBJ1-1, with TRBD1 matching 8 bases. Unmatched junction bases numbered 12, after V lost 6 bases and J lost 3 bases. Germline V gene data show CDR1 as LNHDA and CDR2 as SQIVND (reference sequence). The length of the CDR3 is 16 residues. The CDR3 region is CASSNRGIGKDTEAFF. The CDR3 DNA is TGTGCCAGTAGCAACAGGGGGATCGGAAAGGACACTGAAGCTTTCTTT.

The chain uses TRBV6-5 and TRBJ2-5; tentative D call: TRBD2 (6 bases). The V gene lost 0 bases and the J gene lost 9 bases, with 14 bases spanning the gap. Germline V gene lookup returns CDR1 MNHEY and CDR2 SVGAGI. The CDR3 spans 14 residues. As DNA, the CDR3 is TGTGCCAGCAGTTACTCGGAAAGGAGGGTTGCCCAGTACTTC. Its protein product is CASSYSERRVAQYF.

This clone came up a few times. This rearrangement joins TRBV27 to TRBJ2-5, with a weak D call TRBD2 (7 bases). Germline-derived CDR1 and CDR2 are MNHEY and SMNVEV (reference sequence). Trimming shortened V by 5 bases and J by 5 bases, and 18 bases separated the two germline ends. CDR3 length: 15 amino acids. In DNA, the CDR3 is TGTGCCAGCAGTCGGAGGGGGGGAGTGGGGGAGACCCAGTACTTC. Protein sequence: CASSRRGGVGETQYF.

This clone was observed a handful of times. V and J are TRBV9 and TRBJ1-1, with D uncertain. CDR1 and CDR2 (germline): SGDLS, YYNGEE. This CDR3 comprises 15 residues. V lost 0 bases and J 0 bases, leaving 9 bases between the germline ends. In DNA form, the CDR3 reads TGTGCCAGCAGCGTAGCGGGGAGTATGAACACTGAAGCTTTCTTT. This encodes CASSVAGSMNTEAFF.

The rearrangement links TRBV7-8 to TRBJ1-3, with D hard to call. V was cut by 4 bases and J by 0 bases, with 10 bases left in between. Germline CDR1 reads SGHVS; CDR2 reads FQNEAQ. The CDR3 loop spans 15 amino acids. In DNA form, the CDR3 reads TGTGCCAGCAGCTGGTCCCCCGGCTCTGGAAACACCATATATTTT. Translation gives CASSWSPGSGNTIYF.

This chain joins TRBV30 and TRBJ2-7; D is perhaps TRBD1 (6 bases). V gave up 0 bases and J gave up 6 bases, with 9 bases separating them. This CDR3 comprises 12 residues. Germline values: CDR1 GTSNPN, CDR2 SVGIG (reference sequence). The CDR3 region has the DNA TGTGCCTGGAGTGTAAGCAGGGGCGAGCAGTACTTC. Translating it yields CAWSVSRGEQYF.

This clone was counted only a few times. This chain links TRBV25-1 with TRBJ1-1; 8 bases match TRBD1. V dropped 5 bases and J dropped 7; count of bases not matched to a gene: 6. The CDR3 extends over 13 amino acids. Germline V CDR1 and CDR2: MGHDK, SYGVNS. This CDR3 is CASSRTGWGEAFF. The DNA for the CDR3 is TGTGCCAGCAGTCGGACAGGGTGGGGTGAAGCTTTCTTT.

V and J are TRBV6-5 and TRBJ1-2; D is uncertain. Trimming took off 4 bases at V and 5 bases at J, with 8 bases between the two ends. Looked up from germline, CDR1 is MNHEY and CDR2 is SVGAGI. This CDR3 contains 12 residues. The CDR3 sequence is CASSSTRYGYTF. The CDR3 DNA reads TGTGCCAGCAGTTCTACGCGGTATGGCTACACCTTC.

This clone was recorded a few times. This chain joins TRBV7-6 and TRBJ1-1; no definite D call. The V and J ends lost 4 bases and 4 bases respectively, with 10 bases between them. Germline CDR1 and CDR2: SGHVS and FNYEAQ. This CDR3 has 13 residues. The CDR3 DNA is TGTGCCAGCAGCTCCTATGCTGGCACTGAAGCTTTCTTT. Protein product: CASSSYAGTEAFF.

The gene calls are TRBV5-6 and TRBJ1-6, with D perhaps matching TRBD1 (6 bases). Germline lookup yields CDR1 SGHDT and CDR2 YYEEEE. The CDR3 contains 13 residues. Trimming pared 7 bases from V and 10 bases from J, leaving 15 bases between. The CDR3 loop is CASRTGFESPLHF. The CDR3 DNA is TGTGCCAGCCGTACAGGGTTTGAGTCACCCCTCCACTTT.

Here the CDR3 reads CASSPFGAADNEQFF. The CDR3 DNA reads as TGCGCCAGCAGCCCCTTTGGGGCAGCCGACAATGAGCAGTTCTTC. The chain carries TRBV4-1 and TRBJ2-1; D is perhaps TRBD1 (5 bases). V lost 4 bases and J lost 5, with 15 bases in between. From germline, CDR1 is MGHRA and CDR2 YSYEKL. This CDR3 region has 15 residues.

In regard to this clone: The junction differs from germline at one of its ends, possibly a read error. The chain links TRBV4-3 to TRBJ2-7, with 7 bases lining up with TRBD1. This CDR3 spans 11 amino acids. Germline CDR1 reads LGHNA; CDR2 reads YSLEER. CDR3: CASSQDLDRSF. For the CDR3, the DNA is TGCGCCAGCAGCCAAGATCTGGACAGGTCCTTC.

This clone was seen a few times. This CDR3 reads CASSFEGAGYEQYF. CDR3 DNA: TGTGCCAGCAGTTTTGAGGGGGCCGGCTACGAGCAGTACTTC. The chain uses TRBV27 and TRBJ2-7, with 7 bases aligning to TRBD1. J gave up 3 bases and V 3 bases, and 5 bases lay outside the gene matches. Germline CDR1 MNHEY, CDR2 SMNVEV (reference sequence). The CDR3 extends over 14 amino acids.

The chain employs TRBV7-9 and TRBJ2-7; tentative D call: TRBD1 (6 bases). The CDR3 contains 17 residues. Germline CDR1 is SEHNR and CDR2 is FQNEAQ (reference sequence). V shed 5 bases and J shed 3 bases, with 23 bases lying between them. The CDR3 coding sequence is TGTGCCAGCAGCCCCCCCGGGGTTGGGGACACTTACTACGAGCAGTACTTC. Its protein is CASSPPGVGDTYYEQYF.

CDR3 DNA sequence: TGTGCCAGCTCACCACCCGCGAGAGATACCGGGGAGCTGTTTTTT. Protein sequence: CASSPPARDTGELFF. The genes are TRBV18 and TRBJ2-2; D unresolved. The V end lost 0 bases, the J end lost 5 bases, and 10 bases lay between the germline ends. Germline V CDR1 and CDR2: KGHSH, LQKENI. The CDR3 covers 15 residues.

V and J are TRBV7-3 and TRBJ1-1, with D possibly matching TRBD1 (6 bases). CDR1 is SGHTA, CDR2 FQGTGA, per germline. This CDR3 has 18 amino acids. V was pared by 0 bases and J by 0 bases, with 17 bases between. CDR3 amino acids: CASSLTGQYHEMNTEAFF. CDR3 bases: TGTGCCAGCAGCTTAACAGGACAGTATCACGAAATGAACACTGAAGCTTTCTTT.

This clone was detected only a few times. The CDR3 DNA reads TGTGCCAGCAGCGCGACCGGGACAGTTCAAGCTAACTATGGCTACACCTTC. Its translation is CASSATGTVQANYGYTF. The genes are TRBV7-9 and TRBJ1-2; 7 bases match TRBD1. Trimming removed 5 bases from V and 0 bases from J; junction bases left unmatched: 12. CDR1 SEHNR and CDR2 FQNEAQ come from the germline V gene (reference sequence). This CDR3 region has 17 residues.

The gene calls are TRBV19 and TRBJ2-1; 8 bases line up with TRBD1. The CDR3 has 16 residues. J lost 7 bases, V lost 3 bases, and 11 bases had no gene match. Germline V gene data show CDR1 as LNHDA and CDR2 as SQIVND (reference sequence). DNA of the CDR3: TGTGCCAGTAGTATTGGAGGCAGGGGGCTAGAGAATGAGCAGTTCTTC. Amino acid sequence: CASSIGGRGLENEQFF.